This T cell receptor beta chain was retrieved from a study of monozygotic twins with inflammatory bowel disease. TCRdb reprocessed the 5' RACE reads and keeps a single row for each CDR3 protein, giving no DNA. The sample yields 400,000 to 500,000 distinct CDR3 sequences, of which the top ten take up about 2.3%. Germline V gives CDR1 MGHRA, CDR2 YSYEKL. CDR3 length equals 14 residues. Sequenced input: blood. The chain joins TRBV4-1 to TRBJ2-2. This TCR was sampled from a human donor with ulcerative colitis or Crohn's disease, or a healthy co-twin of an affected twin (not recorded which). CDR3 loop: CASSQDLITGELFF.